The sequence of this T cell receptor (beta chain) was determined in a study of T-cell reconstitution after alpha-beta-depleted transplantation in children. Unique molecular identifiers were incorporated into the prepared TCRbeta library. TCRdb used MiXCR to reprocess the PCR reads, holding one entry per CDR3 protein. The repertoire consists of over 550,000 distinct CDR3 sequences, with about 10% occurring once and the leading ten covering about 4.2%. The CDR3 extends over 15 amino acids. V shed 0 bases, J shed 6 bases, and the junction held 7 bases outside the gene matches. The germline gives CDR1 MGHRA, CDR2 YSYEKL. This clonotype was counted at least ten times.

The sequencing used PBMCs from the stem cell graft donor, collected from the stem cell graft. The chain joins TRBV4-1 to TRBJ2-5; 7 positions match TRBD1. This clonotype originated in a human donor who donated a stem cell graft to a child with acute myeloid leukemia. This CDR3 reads CASSQDPGTEKTQYF. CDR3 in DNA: TGCGCCAGCAGCCAAGATCCGGGGACAGAGAAGACCCAGTACTTC.